A single sample is the source of the 27 T cell receptor beta chains below, sequenced in a study of T cell repertoires in cytomegalovirus infection. No cognate antigen is known for these TCRs. TCRdb reprocessed the reads via MiXCR and lists one record per CDR3 protein. This sample has approximately 770,000 distinct CDR3 sequences, with approximately 32% found just once. The specimen was cultured CD8+ T cells from PBMCs, collected from culture after CMV antigen stimulation. The receptor source for this set is a human donor in good health (CMV status not recorded). Some clones in this sample may be carry-over from other donors' samples.

J is TRBJ2-1 and V is TRBV6-2 or TRBV6-3; 11 nucleotides agree with TRBD2. After removal of 7 bases from V and 5 bases from J, the junction contained 7 bases not matched to a gene. The CDR3 contains 15 residues. In germline, CDR1 is MNHEY, CDR2 SVGEGT. CDR3 DNA sequence: TGTGCCAGCAAGATGGGACTAGCGGAGAACAATGAGCAGTTCTTC. Translating gives CASKMGLAENNEQFF.

This clonotype was recorded a few times. The chain employs TRBV12-3 or TRBV12-4 and TRBJ1-5; 7 nucleotides line up with TRBD1. The CDR3 consists of 16 residues. V lost 5 bases and J lost 5; bases outside the gene matches: 12. The CDR3 DNA is TGTGCCAGCAGTCCCGGGGAGGGGGCGATGGATCAGCCCCAGCATTTT. Protein sequence: CASSPGEGAMDQPQHF.

The table lists this clonotype with many counts. The chain couples TRBV12-5 to TRBJ2-1; no reliable D call. Germline lookup yields CDR1 LGHNT and CDR2 FRNRAP. The CDR3 totals 16 residues. V dropped 3 bases and J dropped 5 bases, with 17 bases sitting between them. CDR3 nucleotides: TGTGCTAGTGGTTTTTGGACCGAAAAGTCTCACAATGAGCAGTTCTTC. Its protein is CASGFWTEKSHNEQFF.

A few counts support this clonotype. The chain couples TRBV6-2 or TRBV6-3 to TRBJ1-3; D may be TRBD1 (5 bases). Germline loops: CDR1 MNHEY, CDR2 SVGEGT. Trimming removed 7 bases at V and 0 bases at J, with 19 bases between. The CDR3 contains 17 residues. CDR3 DNA: TGTGCCAGCACTTTAACCTGGACACCCTCCTCTGGAAACACCATATATTTT. Encoded protein: CASTLTWTPSSGNTIYF.

This clonotype was counted only a few times. The chain is built from TRBV7-2 and TRBJ2-7; D gene ambiguous. Trimming removed 7 bases at V and 0 bases at J, with 16 bases between. The length of the CDR3 is 15 residues. CDR1 is SGHTA and CDR2 is FQGNSA in the germline V gene. The CDR3 protein is CASTRQESASYEQYF. In DNA, the CDR3 is TGTGCCAGCACCCGCCAGGAGTCCGCCTCCTACGAGCAGTACTTC.

This chain connects TRBV19 to TRBJ2-1; D is undetermined. The CDR3 length is 14 residues. CDR1 is LNHDA and CDR2 is SQIVND in the germline V gene (reference sequence). Trimming took 4 bases from V and 2 from J, leaving 9 bases between them. The CDR3 DNA follows: TGTGCCAGTAGTAGGGTACAGACCTACAATGAGCAGTTCTTC. Protein: CASSRVQTYNEQFF.

The V gene is TRBV20-1, the J gene TRBJ2-2, with unresolved D. The germline V and J ends were trimmed by 2 bases and 7 bases, with 14 bases remaining between them. CDR3 length equals 14 residues. Germline assignment: CDR1 DFQATT and CDR2 SNEGSKA (reference sequence). The CDR3 protein is CSARWPPLGGELFF. CDR3 in DNA: TGCAGTGCTAGATGGCCTCCTCTCGGCGGGGAGCTGTTTTTT.

This clonotype has only a few counts. The chain has TRBV7-6 and TRBJ2-1; the D gene is possibly TRBD1 (5 bases). Germline loops: CDR1 SGHVS, CDR2 FNYEAQ. Trimming removed 5 bases at V and 3 bases at J, with 14 bases between. The CDR3 contains 15 residues. The CDR3 is CASSRTWQGYNEQFF. Here the CDR3 DNA reads TGTGCCAGCAGCCGGACCTGGCAGGGCTACAATGAGCAGTTCTTC.

The gene calls are TRBV27 and TRBJ2-7, with 8 nucleotides matching TRBD2. CDR3 size: 15 residues. Germline loops: CDR1 MNHEY, CDR2 SMNVEV (reference sequence). The V segment lost 1 base and the J segment 3 bases; nucleotides outside the gene matches: 5. CDR3 coding DNA: TGTGCCAGCAGTTTATACGGGGGGGCCCTCTACGAGCAGTACTTC. This codes for CASSLYGGALYEQYF.

This clonotype has more than one count but fewer than ten. This rearrangement joins TRBV12-3 or TRBV12-4 to TRBJ2-3; D is ambiguous. This CDR3 region has 14 residues. V was pared by 4 bases and J by 0 bases, with 8 bases between. The CDR3 DNA follows: TGTGCCAGCAGTTGGGCTTCTAGCACAGATACGCAGTATTTT. It yields the protein CASSWASSTDTQYF.

This clonotype was observed many times. The rearrangement uses TRBV5-5 and TRBJ1-1, with D unresolved. V was trimmed by 1 base and J by 1 base, leaving 14 bases between them. The CDR3 runs to 16 residues. CDR1 SGHKS and CDR2 YYEKEE come from the germline V gene (reference sequence). The CDR3 DNA sequence: TGTGCCAGCAGCTTGTCTGGGAGAGGCAGGAACACTGAAGCTTTCTTT. The encoded protein is CASSLSGRGRNTEAFF.

This clonotype showed up just a few times. The V and J genes are TRBV28 and TRBJ2-7; 9 bases are a match to TRBD1. CDR3 length: 14 residues. Per germline, CDR1 MDHEN and CDR2 SYDVKM. J was trimmed by 7 bases and V by 2 bases; bases with no gene match: 6. The CDR3 DNA reads as TGTGCCAGCAGTTTAAGCGGGACAGGGAAAGAGCAGTACGTC. Translated, it gives CASSLSGTGKEQYV.

This clonotype has just a few counts. This chain links TRBV7-6 with TRBJ1-2; D might be TRBD1 (6 bases). V was clipped by 8 bases and J by 5 bases, with 18 bases between them. The germline V gene encodes CDR1 SGHVS and CDR2 FNYEAQ. The CDR3 covers 14 residues. The CDR3 bases are TGTGCCAGCCACAAGCCGGGGGCAGGGTATGGCTACACCTTC. Translated, it gives CASHKPGAGYGYTF.

The table lists this clonotype with many counts. The chain joins TRBV2 to TRBJ2-5, with D perhaps TRBD2 (6 bases). The CDR3 runs to 12 residues. Between the trimmed V and J ends, which lost 11 bases and 4 bases, there was a span of 14 bases. Germline CDR1 SNHLY, CDR2 FYNNEI. Here the CDR3 reads CACRGGIETQYF. The DNA for the CDR3 is TGTGCCTGCCGTGGAGGGATAGAGACCCAGTACTTC.

The chain joins TRBV12-3 or TRBV12-4 to TRBJ1-1; D is perhaps TRBD1 (6 bases). V was cut by 1 base and J by 1 base, with 10 bases left in between. There are 15 residues in the CDR3. The chain's CDR3 is CASSLGGTKNTEAFF. CDR3 coding DNA: TGTGCCAGCAGTTTAGGGGGGACAAAGAACACTGAAGCTTTCTTT.

Worth noting for this clonotype: Compared with germline, one end of the junction differs, possibly owing to a read error. V gene TRBV29-1 combines with J gene TRBJ1-5; 8 nucleotides line up with TRBD1. Germline loops: CDR1 SQVTM, CDR2 ANQGSEA. The CDR3 runs 14 residues. CDR3 in DNA: TGCAGCCTTGATGACAGGGGAGGCAATCAGCCCCAGCATTTT. Its translation: CSLDDRGGNQPQHF.

J is TRBJ2-2 and V is TRBV6-1, with D maybe TRBD2 (5 bases). Trimming removed 5 bases from V and 6 bases from J, with 13 bases in between. Looked up from germline, CDR1 is MNHNS and CDR2 is SASEGT. This CDR3 has 14 amino acids. In DNA, the CDR3 is TGTGCCAGCAGTAGGTCGCACGGGGCCGGGGAGCTGTTTTTT. This codes for CASSRSHGAGELFF.

A note on this clonotype: A much more abundant neighbour one base away suggests this may be a read error. The gene calls are TRBV7-6 and TRBJ2-5; D gene ambiguous. Germline V gives CDR1 SGHVS, CDR2 FNYEAQ. The length of the CDR3 is 17 residues. The germline V and J ends were trimmed by 1 base and 0 bases, with 15 bases remaining between them. The CDR3 spells CASSLDIQGRDQETQYF. The CDR3, as DNA: TGTGCCAGCAGCTTAGATATACAAGGACGGGACCAAGAGACCCAGTACTTC.

The V gene is TRBV3-1, the J gene TRBJ2-1; no reliable D call. V was clipped by 3 bases and J by 8 bases, with 8 bases between them. Per the germline V gene, CDR1 is LGHDT and CDR2 is YNNKEL (reference sequence). The CDR3 is 12 residues long. CDR3: CASSHLTDEQFF. The DNA of the CDR3 is TGTGCCAGCAGCCATCTCACCGATGAGCAGTTCTTC.

This chain joins TRBV7-9 and TRBJ2-1; unclear D gene. Germline CDR1 reads SEHNR; CDR2 reads FQNEAQ (reference sequence). Trimming left V 7 bases short and J 5 bases short, with 12 bases between. CDR3 length equals 13 residues. Here the CDR3 DNA reads TGTGCCAGCACCCCTCCGAGTAACAATGAGCAGTTCTTC. Residues: CASTPPSNNEQFF. The full variable domain, its missing parts supplied by reference TRBV7-9 and TRBJ2-1, is DTGVSQNPRHKITKRGQNVTFRCDPISEHNRLYWYRQTLGQGPEFLTYFQNEAQLEKSRLLSDRFSAERPKGSFSTLEIQRTEQGDSAMYLCASTPPSNNEQFFGPGTRLTVL.

The table lists this clonotype with a few counts. The V and J genes are TRBV15 and TRBJ2-1, with D tentatively TRBD1 (6 bases). From germline, CDR1 is LNHNV and CDR2 YYDKDF (reference sequence). This CDR3 contains 13 residues. Trimming left V 0 bases short and J 9 bases short, with 9 bases between. CDR3 sequence reads: CATSRDRGFEQFF. The CDR3 nucleotides read TGTGCCACCAGCAGAGACAGGGGATTTGAGCAGTTCTTC.

The V gene is TRBV7-2, the J gene TRBJ2-3; 15 positions agree with TRBD2. This CDR3 comprises 20 residues. Germline loops: CDR1 SGHTA, CDR2 FQGNSA. With 5 bases clipped from V and 2 bases from J, the junction kept 14 bases outside the gene matches. The CDR3, as DNA: TGTGCCAGCAGCGGAGCAGTATGGACTAGCGGGGGGGAACACACAGATACGCAGTATTTT. Its translation is CASSGAVWTSGGEHTDTQYF.

The chain links TRBV27 to TRBJ2-5; 8 positions agree with TRBD2. This CDR3 has 17 amino acids. Trimming cost V 4 bases and J 0 bases; bases outside gene matches: 10. Germline CDR1 is MNHEY and CDR2 is SMNVEV (reference sequence). The CDR3 is CASSSGERGRYQETQYF. CDR3 coding DNA: TGTGCCAGCAGTTCCGGCGAGCGGGGGCGGTACCAAGAGACCCAGTACTTC.

This clonotype was picked up one time. This chain joins TRBV3-1 and TRBJ1-2; 10 bases fit TRBD1. The V gene end was trimmed by 4 bases and the J gene end by 4 bases; junction bases not matched to a gene: 12. CDR1 LGHDT and CDR2 YNNKEL come from the germline V gene (reference sequence). This CDR3 contains 17 residues. The CDR3 DNA follows: TGTGCCAGCAGCCCTAGGGACAGGGGCCTCAATGGCTATGGCTACACCTTC. This encodes CASSPRDRGLNGYGYTF. The complete variable domain, with remaining parts taken from reference TRBV3-1 and TRBJ1-2, reads DTAVSQTPKYLVTQMGNDKSIKCEQNLGHDTMYWYKQDSKKFLKIMFSYNNKELIINETVPNRFSPKSPDKAHLNLHINSLELGDSAVYFCASSPRDRGLNGYGYTFGSGTRLTVV.

The rearrangement uses TRBV7-9 and TRBJ2-2; D possibly uses TRBD1 or TRBD2 (5 bases each). Trimming removed 3 bases at V and 9 bases at J, with 11 bases between. The CDR3 is made up of 13 amino acids. Germline values: CDR1 SEHNR, CDR2 FQNEAQ (reference sequence). The CDR3 nucleotides read TGTGCCAGCAGCTTTACCGGGGACCGGGAGCTGTTTTTT. Translated: CASSFTGDRELFF.

As regards this clonotype: Relative to the germline gene, one junction end is altered; a read error may explain this. This sequence joins TRBV6-5 and TRBJ2-2, with D perhaps being TRBD1 or TRBD2 (6 bases each). This CDR3 contains 14 residues. Germline values: CDR1 MNHEY, CDR2 SVGAGI. The CDR3: CASRTGAMSGELSF. CDR3 DNA: TGTGCCAGCAGGACGGGGGCTATGTCCGGGGAGCTGTCTTTT.

This clonotype was picked up many times. The V gene is TRBV7-2, the J gene TRBJ1-3, with D perhaps TRBD1 (5 bases). There are 19 residues in the CDR3. CDR1 SGHTA and CDR2 FQGNSA come from the germline V gene. Trimming pared 1 base from V and 1 base from J, leaving 20 bases between. Here the CDR3 reads CASSLGPGRNQPSGNTIYF. The CDR3 DNA reads as TGTGCCAGCAGCTTAGGACCGGGACGTAACCAACCATCTGGAAACACCATATATTTT.